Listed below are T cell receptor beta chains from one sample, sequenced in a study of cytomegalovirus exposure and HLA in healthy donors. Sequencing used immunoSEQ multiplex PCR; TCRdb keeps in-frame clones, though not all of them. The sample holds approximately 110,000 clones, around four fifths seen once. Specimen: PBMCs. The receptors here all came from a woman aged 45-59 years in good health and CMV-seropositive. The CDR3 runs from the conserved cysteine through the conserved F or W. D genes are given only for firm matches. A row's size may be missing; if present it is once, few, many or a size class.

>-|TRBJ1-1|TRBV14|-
CASSQVRNTEAFF
TGTGCCAGCAGCCAAGTGAGGAACACTGAAGCTTTCTTT
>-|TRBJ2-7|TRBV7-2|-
CASSFGRGRSGVHEQYF
TGTGCCAGCAGCTTTGGTAGGGGACGATCGGGAGTACACGAGCAGTACTTC
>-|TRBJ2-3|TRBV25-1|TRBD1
CASSEYLQGDTQYF
TGTGCCAGCAGTGAATACTTACAGGGGGATACGCAGTATTTT
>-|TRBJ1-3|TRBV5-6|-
CASSPKGKSGNTIYF
TGTGCCAGCAGCCCTAAGGGGAAATCCGGAAACACCATATATTTT
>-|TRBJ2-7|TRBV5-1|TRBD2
CASSLNSGRAGEQYF
TGCGCCAGCAGCTTGAACAGCGGGAGAGCCGGCGAGCAGTACTTC
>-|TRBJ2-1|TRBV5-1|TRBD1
CASSPGPGQTFNEQFF
TGCGCCAGCAGCCCTGGACCGGGACAGACATTCAATGAGCAGTTCTTC
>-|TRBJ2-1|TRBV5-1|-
CASSTWEVGNEQFF
TGCGCCAGCAGCACCTGGGAGGTAGGCAATGAGCAGTTCTTC
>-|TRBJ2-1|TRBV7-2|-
CASSLTREAYNEQFF
TGTGCCAGCAGCTTGACGAGGGAGGCCTACAATGAGCAGTTCTTC
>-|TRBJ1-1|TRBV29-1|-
CSVPGGTGATEAFF
TGCAGCGTTCCGGGGGGGACGGGCGCCACTGAAGCTTTCTTT
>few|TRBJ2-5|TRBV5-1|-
CASSLSGSSSRETQYF
TGCGCCAGCAGCTTATCTGGATCTAGCTCTCGAGAGACCCAGTACTTC
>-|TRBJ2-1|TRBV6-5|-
CASGPSGGRGNEQFF
TGTGCCAGCGGCCCTTCCGGGGGGCGGGGAAATGAGCAGTTCTTC
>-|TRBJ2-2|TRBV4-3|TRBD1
CASSPGTGENTGELFF
TGCGCCAGCAGCCCGGGGACAGGGGAGAACACCGGGGAGCTGTTTTTT
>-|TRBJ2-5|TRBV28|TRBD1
CASSLRDRQETQYF
TGTGCCAGCAGTTTAAGGGACAGACAAGAGACCCAGTACTTC
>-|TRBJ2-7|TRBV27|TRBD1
CASRLTGSYEQYF
TGTGCCAGCAGACTGACAGGGTCCTACGAGCAGTACTTC
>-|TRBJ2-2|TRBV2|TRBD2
CASSVLAATGELFF
TGTGCCAGCAGTGTTCTAGCGGCCACCGGGGAGCTGTTTTTT
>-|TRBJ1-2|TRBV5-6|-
CASSLGQVGGYTF
TGTGCCAGCAGCTTGGGGCAGGTGGGTGGCTACACCTTC
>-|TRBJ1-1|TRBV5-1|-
CASSLGANTEAFF
TGCGCCAGCAGCTTGGGAGCGAACACTGAAGCTTTCTTT
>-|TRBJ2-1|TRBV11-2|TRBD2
CASSSDRGGSYNEQFF
TGTGCCAGCAGCTCCGACCGCGGGGGTTCCTACAATGAGCAGTTCTTC
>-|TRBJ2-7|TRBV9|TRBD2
CASSVGGSGTYEQYF
TGTGCCAGCAGCGTAGGCGGTAGCGGGACCTACGAGCAGTACTTC
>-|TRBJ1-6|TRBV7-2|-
CASSLDSSYNSPLHF
TGTGCCAGCAGCTTAGACAGCTCCTATAATTCACCCCTCCACTTT
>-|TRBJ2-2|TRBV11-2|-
CASSPPLGLNTGELFF
TGTGCCAGCAGCCCCCCCTTGGGACTTAACACCGGGGAGCTGTTTTTT
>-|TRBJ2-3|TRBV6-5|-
CASGRSSATDTQYF
TGTGCCAGCGGGAGGTCCTCCGCCACAGATACGCAGTATTTT
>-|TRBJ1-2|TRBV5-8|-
CASSRPRVGHGYTF
TGTGCCAGCAGCAGACCACGGGTTGGCCATGGCTACACCTTC
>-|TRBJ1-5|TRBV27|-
CASSYTGHGNQPQHF
TGTGCCAGCAGTTATACAGGGCATGGCAATCAGCCCCAGCATTTT
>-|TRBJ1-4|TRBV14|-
CASSQESSVTNEKLFF
TGTGCCAGCAGCCAAGAATCGAGTGTGACTAATGAAAAACTGTTTTTT
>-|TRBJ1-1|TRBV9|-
CASSPPAGKTEAFF
TGTGCCAGCAGCCCCCCGGCAGGGAAGACTGAAGCTTTCTTT
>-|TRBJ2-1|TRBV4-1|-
CASSQSPLPYNEQFF
TGCGCCAGCAGCCAAAGCCCCTTACCCTACAATGAGCAGTTCTTC
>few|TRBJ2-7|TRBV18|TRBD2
CASSPTDGRREQYF
TGTGCCAGCTCACCTACGGACGGGAGGCGCGAGCAGTACTTC